A selection of T cell receptor beta chains follows, all from one sample in a study of beta chain features in type 1 diabetes. The method was immunoSEQ multiplex PCR; TCRdb's version includes in-frame clones alone and lacks a portion of them. Of some 500,000 clones in the sample, around 10% were seen once. The source material was naive CD4+ T cells from blood. These receptors all come from a young woman in good health. Each CDR3 is given with its conserved first and last residue. Each record gives: J gene, clone size, V gene, D gene, CDR3 DNA, CDR3 protein. A D gene is named only where the DNA matches it firmly. Size values are once, few and many counts, or a class for expanded clones, and some rows have none.

J gene: TRBJ1-5
clone size: NA
V gene: TRBV7-9
D gene: TRBD1
CDR3 DNA: TGTGCCAGCAGCTTCGGACAGGTCAATCAGCCCCAGCATTTT
CDR3 protein: CASSFGQVNQPQHF

J gene: TRBJ1-1
clone size: NA
V gene: TRBV4-2
D gene: NA
CDR3 DNA: TGTGCCAGCAGCCAAGATCCAGCGGACACTGAAGCTTTCTTT
CDR3 protein: CASSQDPADTEAFF

J gene: TRBJ2-2
clone size: few
V gene: TRBV7-3
D gene: NA
CDR3 DNA: TGTGCCAGCAGCTTAGTCCACTCGAACACCGGGGAGCTGTTTTTT
CDR3 protein: CASSLVHSNTGELFF

J gene: TRBJ2-2
clone size: once
V gene: TRBV7-8
D gene: NA
CDR3 DNA: TGTGCCAGCAGCCCAGAAGGGACGGTCACCGGGGAGCTGTTTTTT
CDR3 protein: CASSPEGTVTGELFF

J gene: TRBJ1-5
clone size: few
V gene: TRBV7-2
D gene: TRBD1
CDR3 DNA: TGTGCCAGCAGCGGACGAGGGCAGGGGGAACTTTTTAGGAATCAGCCCCAGCATTTT
CDR3 protein: CASSGRGQGELFRNQPQHF

J gene: TRBJ2-7
clone size: few
V gene: TRBV7-8
D gene: NA
CDR3 DNA: TGTGCCAGCAGCTTAGTGCGGGTTAGCTCCTACGAGCAGTACTTC
CDR3 protein: CASSLVRVSSYEQYF

J gene: TRBJ2-1
clone size: few
V gene: TRBV11-1
D gene: TRBD2
CDR3 DNA: TGTGCCAGCAGCGCCGGACTAGCGGGACGCGATGAGCAGTTCTTC
CDR3 protein: CASSAGLAGRDEQFF

J gene: TRBJ1-2
clone size: NA
V gene: TRBV4-3
D gene: NA
CDR3 DNA: TGCGCCAGCAGCCAAGACCAACCTTACAGTAGTAGCTACACCTTC
CDR3 protein: CASSQDQPYSSSYTF

J gene: TRBJ2-7
clone size: few
V gene: TRBV2
D gene: NA
CDR3 DNA: TGTGCCAGCAGTGAACGGTCAAAAGGGGCTCACGAGCAGTACTTC
CDR3 protein: CASSERSKGAHEQYF

J gene: TRBJ2-5
clone size: once
V gene: TRBV30
D gene: NA
CDR3 DNA: TGTGCCTGGAGCGGACAGTATCAAGAGACCCAGTACTTC
CDR3 protein: CAWSGQYQETQYF

J gene: TRBJ1-5
clone size: NA
V gene: TRBV7-2
D gene: NA
CDR3 DNA: TGTGCCAGCAGCTTAGGATCCGCGAGGAGCAATCAGCCCCAGCATTTT
CDR3 protein: CASSLGSARSNQPQHF

J gene: TRBJ1-3
clone size: few
V gene: TRBV28
D gene: NA
CDR3 DNA: TGTGCCAGCAGTTACACCGCGGGGAACACCATATATTTT
CDR3 protein: CASSYTAGNTIYF

J gene: TRBJ2-3
clone size: few
V gene: TRBV5-1
D gene: TRBD1
CDR3 DNA: TGCGCCAGCAGTGAGGGGACAGGGATCACAGATACGCAGTATTTT
CDR3 protein: CASSEGTGITDTQYF

J gene: TRBJ1-4
clone size: few
V gene: TRBV30
D gene: NA
CDR3 DNA: TGTGCCTGGAACGAAGGGGCGGCACGTGAAAAACTGTTTTTT
CDR3 protein: CAWNEGAAREKLFF

J gene: TRBJ1-1
clone size: NA
V gene: TRBV18
D gene: NA
CDR3 DNA: TGTGCCAGCTCTCACGGCGAGGACACTGAAGCTTTCTTT
CDR3 protein: CASSHGEDTEAFF

J gene: TRBJ1-6
clone size: few
V gene: TRBV15
D gene: NA
CDR3 DNA: TGTGCCACCAGCAGAGTAACGAATTCACCCCTCCACTTT
CDR3 protein: CATSRVTNSPLHF

J gene: TRBJ2-2
clone size: few
V gene: TRBV5-4
D gene: NA
CDR3 DNA: TGTGCCAGCAGCTTGGACGGGGGGCTGGCCGGGGAGCTGTTTTTT
CDR3 protein: CASSLDGGLAGELFF

J gene: TRBJ1-2
clone size: NA
V gene: TRBV27
D gene: TRBD1
CDR3 DNA: TGTGCCAGCAGTGTCGACAGGGCCCGTGGTGGCTACACCTTC
CDR3 protein: CASSVDRARGGYTF

J gene: TRBJ2-5
clone size: NA
V gene: TRBV28
D gene: NA
CDR3 DNA: TGTGCCTCCAGTGAGGGGCGTCAAGAGACCCAGTACTTC
CDR3 protein: CASSEGRQETQYF

J gene: TRBJ2-5
clone size: NA
V gene: TRBV5-8
D gene: NA
CDR3 DNA: TGTGCCAGCAGCTTGGGCTTACCCCCCGGAGAGACCCAGTACTTC
CDR3 protein: CASSLGLPPGETQYF

J gene: TRBJ2-2
clone size: NA
V gene: TRBV7-2
D gene: NA
CDR3 DNA: TGTGCCAGCAGCTCCTACAGGGTCACCGGGGAGCTGTTTTTT
CDR3 protein: CASSSYRVTGELFF

J gene: TRBJ2-4
clone size: NA
V gene: TRBV19
D gene: NA
CDR3 DNA: TGTGCCAGTAGTATAAGGGCAGCCTTGGACATTCAGTACTTC
CDR3 protein: CASSIRAALDIQYF

J gene: TRBJ2-5
clone size: NA
V gene: TRBV7-2
D gene: TRBD1
CDR3 DNA: TGTGCCAGCAGCTTTTACCCGGGACAGGCCAGGGAGACCCAGTACTTC
CDR3 protein: CASSFYPGQARETQYF

J gene: TRBJ2-5
clone size: few
V gene: TRBV29-1
D gene: TRBD1
CDR3 DNA: TGCAGCGTCGGGAGGGGGACAGGGGGTGAGACCCAGTACTTC
CDR3 protein: CSVGRGTGGETQYF

J gene: TRBJ2-1
clone size: NA
V gene: TRBV6-5
D gene: NA
CDR3 DNA: TGTGCCAGCACTCGACGTTACAATGAGCAGTTCTTC
CDR3 protein: CASTRRYNEQFF

J gene: TRBJ2-7
clone size: few
V gene: TRBV13
D gene: NA
CDR3 DNA: TGTGCCAGCAGCTTAGATCGGTACGAGCAGTACTTC
CDR3 protein: CASSLDRYEQYF

J gene: TRBJ2-3
clone size: few
V gene: TRBV6-5
D gene: NA
CDR3 DNA: TGTGCCAGCAGCCTCCGGGTAGCTAGTGATACGCAGTATTTT
CDR3 protein: CASSLRVASDTQYF

J gene: TRBJ2-3
clone size: few
V gene: TRBV4-2
D gene: NA
CDR3 DNA: TGTGCCAGCAGCCAAGATGGTGGTAGCGGCGGCACAGATACGCAGTATTTT
CDR3 protein: CASSQDGGSGGTDTQYF

J gene: TRBJ2-1
clone size: NA
V gene: TRBV11-1
D gene: NA
CDR3 DNA: TGTGCCAGCAGCCAGAGCGGGACATCCTACAATGAGCAGTTCTTC
CDR3 protein: CASSQSGTSYNEQFF

J gene: TRBJ1-2
clone size: few
V gene: TRBV7-9
D gene: NA
CDR3 DNA: TGTGCCAGCAGCTTAGCGTGGTCAGGACCCCATGGCTACACCTTC
CDR3 protein: CASSLAWSGPHGYTF

J gene: TRBJ1-1
clone size: few
V gene: TRBV4-2
D gene: NA
CDR3 DNA: TGTGCCAGCAGCCAAGGTGGGGGAAGAGGTGAAGCTTTCTTT
CDR3 protein: CASSQGGGRGEAFF

J gene: TRBJ2-7
clone size: NA
V gene: TRBV2
D gene: NA
CDR3 DNA: TGTGCCAGCAGATTATTGTTGGGGGAGCAGTACTTC
CDR3 protein: CASRLLLGEQYF

J gene: TRBJ2-1
clone size: NA
V gene: TRBV5-1
D gene: TRBD2
CDR3 DNA: TGCGCCAGCAGCTCCGGCGGAGCGGGAGCGTACAATGAGCAGTTCTTC
CDR3 protein: CASSSGGAGAYNEQFF

J gene: TRBJ2-7
clone size: NA
V gene: TRBV11-3
D gene: TRBD1
CDR3 DNA: TGTGCCAGCAGACACAGGGGTGGATCCTACGAGCAGTACTTC
CDR3 protein: CASRHRGGSYEQYF

J gene: TRBJ2-3
clone size: NA
V gene: TRBV4-3
D gene: NA
CDR3 DNA: TGCGCCGAAGCAGTTGGGGTCACAGATACGCAGTATTTT
CDR3 protein: CAEAVGVTDTQYF

J gene: TRBJ2-1
clone size: few
V gene: TRBV19
D gene: TRBD2
CDR3 DNA: TGTGCCAGTAGTTCCGGTGGGACTAAGAATGAGCAGTTCTTC
CDR3 protein: CASSSGGTKNEQFF

J gene: TRBJ2-5
clone size: NA
V gene: TRBV29-1
D gene: TRBD2
CDR3 DNA: TGCAGCGTTGAACTTGTGGGAGGGCTTTTTAACCAGTACTTC
CDR3 protein: CSVELVGGLFNQYF

J gene: TRBJ2-1
clone size: few
V gene: TRBV2
D gene: NA
CDR3 DNA: TGTGCCACCGCGTGGAATGAGCAGTTCTTC
CDR3 protein: CATAWNEQFF

J gene: TRBJ2-1
clone size: few
V gene: TRBV2
D gene: NA
CDR3 DNA: TGTGCCAGCAACAGTCGCAATGAGCAGTTCTTC
CDR3 protein: CASNSRNEQFF

J gene: TRBJ1-1
clone size: few
V gene: TRBV20-1
D gene: NA
CDR3 DNA: TGCCTAACAAGGAAGAACACTGAAGCTTTCTTT
CDR3 protein: CLTRKNTEAFF

J gene: TRBJ2-7
clone size: few
V gene: TRBV14
D gene: TRBD1
CDR3 DNA: TGTGCCAGCAGCCTGTCCGGGACAGGGCGCAACGAGCAGTACTTC
CDR3 protein: CASSLSGTGRNEQYF

J gene: TRBJ2-3
clone size: few
V gene: TRBV7-9
D gene: TRBD2
CDR3 DNA: TGTGCCAGCAGCCGTCGGACTAGCGGTGCCGATACGCAGTATTTT
CDR3 protein: CASSRRTSGADTQYF